This T cell receptor beta chain is drawn from a study of glioma-infiltrating T cells. For the study at large: Glioblastomas were WHO grade IV, sampled at first diagnosis; low-grade were grade II. Some 1 million peripheral T cells were targeted at about 4.5- to 11-fold coverage.

The iRepertoire nested amplicon-rescue multiplex PCR amplified TCR alpha and beta CDR3s from RNA. MiXCR, run by TCRdb on the multiplex PCR reads, gives a single entry per CDR3 protein. The sample contains fewer than 500,000 distinct CDR3 sequences, about 40% of which appear only once. Findings and caveats of the study: Tissue-blood divergence was below expectation in non-neoplastic patients, above in gliomas. CDR3 overlap between tissue and blood was very small.

Germline V CDR1 and CDR2: MDHEN, SYDVKM. Trimming stripped 7 bases from V and 8 bases from J, with 18 bases between. CDR3 length: 15 residues. With regard to this clonotype: The antigen remains unidentified. This could be a read error, since a much larger clone is one nucleotide away.

Sample: glioma tissue, nonneoplastic brain tissue, or PBMCs (not recorded which). The chain is built from TRBV28 and TRBJ1-6, with D maybe TRBD1 (5 bases). This receptor was identified in a human donor with low-grade glioma or glioblastoma, undergoing nonglioma brain surgery, or in good health (not recorded which). CDR3 nucleotides: TGTGCCAGCAATTCCGGGACTGGACGTGATTCACCCCTCCACTTT. Its translation: CASNSGTGRDSPLHF.